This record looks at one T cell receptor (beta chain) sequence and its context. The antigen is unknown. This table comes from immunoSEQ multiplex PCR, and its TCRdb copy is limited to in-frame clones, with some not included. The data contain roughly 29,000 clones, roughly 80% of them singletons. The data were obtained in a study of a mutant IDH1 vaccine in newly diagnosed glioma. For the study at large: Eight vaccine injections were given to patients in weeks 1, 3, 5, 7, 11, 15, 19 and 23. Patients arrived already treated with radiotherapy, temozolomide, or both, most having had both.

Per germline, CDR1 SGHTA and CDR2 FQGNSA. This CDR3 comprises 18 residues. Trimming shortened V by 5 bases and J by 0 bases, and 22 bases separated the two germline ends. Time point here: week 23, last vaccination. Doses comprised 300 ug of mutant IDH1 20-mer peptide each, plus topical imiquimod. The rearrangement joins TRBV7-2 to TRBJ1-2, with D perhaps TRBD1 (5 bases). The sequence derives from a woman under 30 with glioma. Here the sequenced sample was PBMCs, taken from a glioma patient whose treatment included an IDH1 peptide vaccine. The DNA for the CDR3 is TGTGCCAGCAGCCTTCAGGGCCTTGGAGCTAACACTAACTATGGCTACACCTTC. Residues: CASSLQGLGANTNYGYTF.